This T cell receptor (beta chain) is from a study of technical replicates of blood from several donors. CDR1 ENHRY and CDR2 SYGVKD come from the germline V gene. CDR3 length equals 15 residues. Trimming removed 8 bases from V and 0 bases from J, with 14 bases in between. Sequencing used immunoSEQ multiplex PCR; TCRdb keeps in-frame clones, though not all of them. The sample carries roughly 68,000 clones, roughly 97% recorded once. V gene TRBV10-3 combines with J gene TRBJ1-3, with D maybe TRBD1 (5 bases). Sequenced: T cells isolated from PBMCs. The receptor was derived from a human donor in good health. The CDR3 reads CAISPDTISGNTIYF. The CDR3 DNA reads as TGTGCCATCTCACCGGACACCATCTCTGGAAACACCATATATTTT.